The 7 T cell receptor beta chains presented below share a single source sample, sequenced in a study of T cells in Graves' hyperthyroidism and ophthalmopathy. Amplification of TCR beta CDR3 regions was performed using RNA transcripts as template. Using the HTBI primer set, a first-round RT-PCR was run on the TCR CDR3. TCRdb reanalysed the multiplex PCR reads using MiXCR and keeps one entry per CDR3 protein. The profile shows 300,000 to 500,000 distinct CDR3 sequences, over 13% of them singletons. Sequenced: blood. The receptor set was obtained from a man in his fifties or sixties with Graves' ophthalmopathy.

This clonotype was recorded at least ten times. V gene TRBV2 combines with J gene TRBJ2-7, with unresolved D. Germline assignment: CDR1 SNHLY and CDR2 FYNNEI. V lost 3 bases and J 6 bases, leaving 9 bases between the germline ends. CDR3 length: 12 amino acids. This CDR3 is CASSDPRGEQYF. CDR3 DNA: TGTGCCAGCAGTGACCCCCGCGGCGAGCAGTACTTC.

The table lists this clonotype with many counts. J is TRBJ2-1 and V is TRBV20-1; the match to TRBD2 covers 7 bases. The CDR3 consists of 14 residues. In germline, CDR1 is DFQATT, CDR2 SNEGSKA (reference sequence). V trimming: 4 bases; J trimming: 3 bases; junction bases outside the gene matches: 6. The CDR3 DNA reads as TGCAGTGCTATCCGCGGGAGTAACTACAATGAGCAGTTCTTC. It is translated as CSAIRGSNYNEQFF.

This clonotype was observed at least ten times. This rearrangement joins TRBV6-2 or TRBV6-3 to TRBJ2-1, with 10 bases aligning to TRBD2. The CDR3 extends over 19 amino acids. J lost 0 bases, V lost 5 bases, and 13 bases had no gene match. Germline CDR1 and CDR2: MNHEY and SVGEGT. The CDR3 region has the DNA TGTGCCAGCAGTAGGGAACTAGCGGGACCCACGAGCTCCTACAATGAGCAGTTCTTC. It specifies CASSRELAGPTSSYNEQFF.

This clonotype was observed a few times. The chain links TRBV5-8 to TRBJ2-5; 7 bases are a match to TRBD1. This CDR3 contains 15 residues. Germline V gene data show CDR1 as SGHTS and CDR2 as YDEGEE. The V segment lost 1 base and the J segment 4 bases; nucleotides outside the gene matches: 7. The CDR3 region is CASSLSLGGGETQYF. CDR3 bases: TGTGCCAGCAGCTTGTCTTTAGGGGGCGGAGAGACCCAGTACTTC.

This clonotype was counted at least ten times. CDR3 DNA: TGTGCCAGCAGTAAAGGGACTAGCGGGAACATTGAGCAGTTCTTC. This gives the protein CASSKGTSGNIEQFF. The chain has TRBV27 and TRBJ2-1, with TRBD2 matching over 13 bases. Trimming cost V 5 bases and J 9 bases; bases outside gene matches: 7. CDR3 length equals 15 residues. Germline V gene sequence: CDR1 MNHEY, CDR2 SMNVEV (reference sequence).

This clonotype was observed a handful of times. The chain combines TRBV7-9 with TRBJ1-2; D gene ambiguous. Germline V lookup: CDR1 SEHNR, CDR2 FQNEAQ (reference sequence). The CDR3 has 16 amino acids. V gave up 5 bases and J gave up 0 bases, with 16 bases separating them. The CDR3 reads CASSINLLGSNYGYTF. The CDR3 nucleotides are TGTGCCAGCAGCATTAATCTGCTGGGGTCTAACTATGGCTACACCTTC. The variable domain in full, completed from reference TRBV7-9 and TRBJ1-2, reads DTGVSQNPRHKITKRGQNVTFRCDPISEHNRLYWYRQTLGQGPEFLTYFQNEAQLEKSRLLSDRFSAERPKGSFSTLEIQRTEQGDSAMYLCASSINLLGSNYGYTFGSGTRLTVV.

The chain couples TRBV20-1 to TRBJ2-7; 10 nucleotides line up with TRBD2. The CDR3 has 14 amino acids. V lost 4 bases and J lost 9; bases outside the gene matches: 12. The germline gives CDR1 DFQATT, CDR2 SNEGSKA (reference sequence). CDR3 sequence: CSATRTSGLSGQYF. The CDR3 DNA sequence: TGCAGTGCTACCCGGACTAGCGGCCTTTCGGGGCAGTACTTC.